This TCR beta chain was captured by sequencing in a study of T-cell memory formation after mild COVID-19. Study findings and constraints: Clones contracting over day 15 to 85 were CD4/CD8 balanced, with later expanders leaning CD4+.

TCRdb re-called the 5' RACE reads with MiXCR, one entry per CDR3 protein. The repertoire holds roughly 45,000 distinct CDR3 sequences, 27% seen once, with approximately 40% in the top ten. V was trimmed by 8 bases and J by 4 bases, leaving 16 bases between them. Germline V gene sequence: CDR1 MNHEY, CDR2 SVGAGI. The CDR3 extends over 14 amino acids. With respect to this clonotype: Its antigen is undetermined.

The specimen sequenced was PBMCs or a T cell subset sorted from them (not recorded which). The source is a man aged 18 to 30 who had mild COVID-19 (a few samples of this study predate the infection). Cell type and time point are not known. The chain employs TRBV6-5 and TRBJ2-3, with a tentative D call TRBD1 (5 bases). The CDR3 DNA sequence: TGTGCCAGCCGATGGGGCAGGAACCCAGATACGCAGTATTTT. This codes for CASRWGRNPDTQYF.